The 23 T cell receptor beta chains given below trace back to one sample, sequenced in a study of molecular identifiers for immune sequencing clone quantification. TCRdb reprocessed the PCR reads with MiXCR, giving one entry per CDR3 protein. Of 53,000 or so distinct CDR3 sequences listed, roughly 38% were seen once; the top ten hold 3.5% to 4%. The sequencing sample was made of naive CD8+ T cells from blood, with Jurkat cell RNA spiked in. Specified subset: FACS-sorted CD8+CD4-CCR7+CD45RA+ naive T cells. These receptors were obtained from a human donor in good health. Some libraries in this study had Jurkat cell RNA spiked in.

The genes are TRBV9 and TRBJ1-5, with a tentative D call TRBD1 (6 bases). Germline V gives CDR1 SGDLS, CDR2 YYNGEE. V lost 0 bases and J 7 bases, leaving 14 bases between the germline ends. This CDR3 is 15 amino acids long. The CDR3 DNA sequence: TGTGCCAGCAGCGTAGGCAGGGGACCGAGCCAGCCCCAGCATTTT. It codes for CASSVGRGPSQPQHF.

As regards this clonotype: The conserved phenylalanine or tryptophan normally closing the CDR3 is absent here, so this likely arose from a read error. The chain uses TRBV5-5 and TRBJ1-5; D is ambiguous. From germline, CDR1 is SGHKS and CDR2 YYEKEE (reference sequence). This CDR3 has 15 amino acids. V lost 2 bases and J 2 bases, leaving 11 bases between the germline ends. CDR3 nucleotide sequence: TGTGCCAGCAGCTTTTCGATCTATGGCAATCAGCCCCAGCATCTT. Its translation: CASSFSIYGNQPQHL.

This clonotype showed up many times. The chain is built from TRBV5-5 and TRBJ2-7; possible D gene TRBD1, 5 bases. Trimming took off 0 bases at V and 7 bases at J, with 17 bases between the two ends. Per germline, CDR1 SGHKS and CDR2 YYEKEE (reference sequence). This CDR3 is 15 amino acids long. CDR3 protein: CASSLGPGRLREQYF. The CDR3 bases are TGTGCCAGCAGCTTGGGGCCAGGGCGATTGAGGGAGCAGTACTTC.

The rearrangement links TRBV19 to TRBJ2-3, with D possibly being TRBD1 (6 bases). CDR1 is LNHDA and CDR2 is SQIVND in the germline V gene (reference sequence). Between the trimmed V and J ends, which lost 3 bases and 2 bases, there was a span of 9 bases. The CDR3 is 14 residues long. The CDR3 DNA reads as TGTGCCAGTAGTATGCGACAGGACACAGATACGCAGTATTTT. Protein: CASSMRQDTDTQYF. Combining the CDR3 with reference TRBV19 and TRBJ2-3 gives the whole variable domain DGGITQSPKYLFRKEGQNVTLSCEQNLNHDAMYWYRQDPGQGLRLIYYSQIVNDFQKGDIAEGYSVSREKKESFPLTVTSAQKNPTAFYLCASSMRQDTDTQYFGPGTRLTVL.

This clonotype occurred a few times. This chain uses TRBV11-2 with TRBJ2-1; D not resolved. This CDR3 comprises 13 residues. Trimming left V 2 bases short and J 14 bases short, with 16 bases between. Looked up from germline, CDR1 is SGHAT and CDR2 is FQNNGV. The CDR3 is CASSLIFEEQEFF. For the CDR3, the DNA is TGTGCCAGCAGCTTAATCTTCGAGGAGCAGGAGTTCTTC.

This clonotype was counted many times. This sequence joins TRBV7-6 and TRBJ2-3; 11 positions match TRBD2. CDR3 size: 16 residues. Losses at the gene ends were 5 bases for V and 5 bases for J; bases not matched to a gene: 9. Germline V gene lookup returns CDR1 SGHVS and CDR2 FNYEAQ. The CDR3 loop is CASSKTSGEGGDTQYF. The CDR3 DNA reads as TGTGCCAGCAGCAAGACTAGCGGGGAAGGGGGAGATACGCAGTATTTT.

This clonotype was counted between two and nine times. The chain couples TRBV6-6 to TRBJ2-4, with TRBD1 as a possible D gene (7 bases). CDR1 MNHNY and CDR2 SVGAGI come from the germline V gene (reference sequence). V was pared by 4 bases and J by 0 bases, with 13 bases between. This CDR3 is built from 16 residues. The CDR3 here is CASSFPGGLAKNIQYF. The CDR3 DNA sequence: TGTGCCAGCAGTTTCCCAGGGGGGCTAGCCAAAAACATTCAGTACTTC.

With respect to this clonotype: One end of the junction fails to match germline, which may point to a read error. The CDR3 here is CASRLYDSSQDTQYF. The CDR3 DNA sequence: TGTGCCAGCAGATTATATGACAGCTCGCAGGATACGCAGTATTTT. The V gene is TRBV28, the J gene TRBJ2-3; D may be TRBD1 (5 bases). The CDR3 is 15 amino acids. From germline, CDR1 is MDHEN and CDR2 SYDVKM.

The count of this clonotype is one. The CDR3 spells CASSQELNIAYEQYF. The CDR3 DNA reads as TGTGCCAGCAGCCAAGAATTAAACATCGCCTACGAGCAGTACTTC. The chain couples TRBV4-2 to TRBJ2-7, with D unresolved. Trimming cost V 0 bases and J 2 bases, with 11 bases left between them. The germline CDR1 and CDR2 sequences are LGHNA and YNFKEQ. The length of the CDR3 is 15 residues.

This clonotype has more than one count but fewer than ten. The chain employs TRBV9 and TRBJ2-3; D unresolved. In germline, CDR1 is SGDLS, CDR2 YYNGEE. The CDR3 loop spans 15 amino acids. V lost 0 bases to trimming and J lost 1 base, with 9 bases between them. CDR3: CASSVAWVRTDTQYF. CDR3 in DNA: TGTGCCAGCAGCGTAGCCTGGGTCCGCACAGATACGCAGTATTTT.

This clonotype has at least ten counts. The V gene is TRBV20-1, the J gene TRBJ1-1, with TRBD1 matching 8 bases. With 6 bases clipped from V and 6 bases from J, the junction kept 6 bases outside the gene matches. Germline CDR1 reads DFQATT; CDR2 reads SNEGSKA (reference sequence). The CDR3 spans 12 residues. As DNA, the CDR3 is TGCAGTGCGAGAACAGGGGGGTCTGAAGCTTTCTTT. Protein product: CSARTGGSEAFF.

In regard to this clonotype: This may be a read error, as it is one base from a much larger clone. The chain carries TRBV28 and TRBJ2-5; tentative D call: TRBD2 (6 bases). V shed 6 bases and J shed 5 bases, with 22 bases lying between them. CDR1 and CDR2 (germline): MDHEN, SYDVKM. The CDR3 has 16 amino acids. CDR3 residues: CASSIPQSGCRETQYF. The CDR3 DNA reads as TGTGCCAGCAGCATCCCACAGAGCGGGTGTCGGGAGACCCAGTACTTC.

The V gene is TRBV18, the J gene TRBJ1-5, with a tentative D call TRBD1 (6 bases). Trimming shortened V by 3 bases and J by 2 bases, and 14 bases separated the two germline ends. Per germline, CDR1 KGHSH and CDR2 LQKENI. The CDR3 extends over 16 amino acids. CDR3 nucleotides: TGTGCCAGCTCACCGTCTAGCGCAGGGGGCAATCAGCCCCAGCATTTT. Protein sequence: CASSPSSAGGNQPQHF.

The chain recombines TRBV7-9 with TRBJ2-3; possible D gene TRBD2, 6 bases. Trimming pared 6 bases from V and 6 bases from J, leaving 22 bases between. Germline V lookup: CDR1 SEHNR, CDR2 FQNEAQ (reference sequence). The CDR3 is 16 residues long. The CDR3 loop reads CASSPLRDLLGDTQYF. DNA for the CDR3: TGTGCCAGCAGTCCTCTCCGGGACTTACTTGGGGATACGCAGTATTTT.

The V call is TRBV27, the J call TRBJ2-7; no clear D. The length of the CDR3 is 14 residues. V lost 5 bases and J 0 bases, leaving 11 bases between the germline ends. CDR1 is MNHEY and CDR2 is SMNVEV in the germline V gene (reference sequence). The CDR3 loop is CASSVWPYSYEQYF. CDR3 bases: TGTGCCAGCAGTGTATGGCCCTACTCCTACGAGCAGTACTTC.

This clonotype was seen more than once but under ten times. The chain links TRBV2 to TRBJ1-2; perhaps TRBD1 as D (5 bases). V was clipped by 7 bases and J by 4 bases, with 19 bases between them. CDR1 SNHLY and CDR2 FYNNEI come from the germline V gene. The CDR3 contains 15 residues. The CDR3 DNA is TGTGCCAGCATTCCTCCAGGCCGGGACCTCTATGGCTACACCTTC. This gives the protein CASIPPGRDLYGYTF.

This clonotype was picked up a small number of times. CDR3 bases: TGTGCCAGCAGCGTAGACTTGTCAGGGGAGCTGTTTTTT. Translated, it gives CASSVDLSGELFF. This chain uses TRBV9 with TRBJ2-2; no firm D call. The CDR3 length is 13 residues. CDR1 is SGDLS, CDR2 YYNGEE, per germline. Trimming removed 0 bases from V and 8 bases from J, with 8 bases in between.

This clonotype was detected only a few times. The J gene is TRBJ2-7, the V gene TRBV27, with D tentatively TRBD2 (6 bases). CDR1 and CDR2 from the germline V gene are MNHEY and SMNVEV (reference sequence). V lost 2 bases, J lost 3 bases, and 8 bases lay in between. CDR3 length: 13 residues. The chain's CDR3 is CASSLLGGYEQYF. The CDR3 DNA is TGTGCCAGCAGTTTACTGGGGGGCTACGAGCAGTACTTC.

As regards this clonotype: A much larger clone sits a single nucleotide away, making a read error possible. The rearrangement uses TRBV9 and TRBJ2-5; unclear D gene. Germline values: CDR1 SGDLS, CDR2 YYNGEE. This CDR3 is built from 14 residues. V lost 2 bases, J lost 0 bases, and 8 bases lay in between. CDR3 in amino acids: CASSVASHQETQYF. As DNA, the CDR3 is TGTGCCAGCAGCGTGGCGAGCCACCAAGAGACCCAGTACTTC.

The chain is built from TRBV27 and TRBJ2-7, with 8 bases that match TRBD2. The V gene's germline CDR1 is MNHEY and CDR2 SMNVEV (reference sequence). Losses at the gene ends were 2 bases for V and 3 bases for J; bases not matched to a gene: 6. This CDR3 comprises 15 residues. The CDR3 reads CASSLEGLVGYEQYF. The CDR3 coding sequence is TGTGCCAGCAGTTTAGAGGGACTAGTGGGCTACGAGCAGTACTTC.

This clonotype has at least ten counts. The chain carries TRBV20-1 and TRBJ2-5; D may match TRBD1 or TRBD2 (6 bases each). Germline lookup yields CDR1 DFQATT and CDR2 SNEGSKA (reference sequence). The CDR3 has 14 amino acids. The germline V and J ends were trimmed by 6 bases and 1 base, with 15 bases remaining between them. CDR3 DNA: TGCAGTGCCGGAGGGGGAGCGGGCCAAGAGACCCAGTACTTC. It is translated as CSAGGGAGQETQYF.

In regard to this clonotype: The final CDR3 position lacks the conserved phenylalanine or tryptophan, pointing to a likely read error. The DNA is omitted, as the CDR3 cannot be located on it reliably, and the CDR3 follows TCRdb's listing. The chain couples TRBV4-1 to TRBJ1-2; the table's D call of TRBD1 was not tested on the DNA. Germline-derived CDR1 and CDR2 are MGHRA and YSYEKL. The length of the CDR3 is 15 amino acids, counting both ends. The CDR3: CASSQWTSRNYGYPY.

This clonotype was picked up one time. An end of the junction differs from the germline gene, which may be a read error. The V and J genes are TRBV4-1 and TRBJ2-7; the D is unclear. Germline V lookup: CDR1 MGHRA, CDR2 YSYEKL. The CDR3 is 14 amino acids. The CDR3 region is CASSQMGQRYEQNF. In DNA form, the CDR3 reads TGCGCCAGCAGCCAAATGGGCCAGAGATACGAGCAGAACTTC.